The clone carrying this TCR beta chain occurred many times. Its specificity is unknown. One end of the junction does not line up with germline, which may come from a read error. Absence of ophthalmopathy progression within 18 months defined stable Graves' hyperthyroidism. Hyperthyroidism patients were newly diagnosed, had disease duration under 2 months, and were aged 18 to 65 years. Clinical symptoms, serum thyroxine and TRAb, thyroid ultrasound and orbital computed tomography were used for the diagnoses. These data originate in a study of T cells in Graves' hyperthyroidism and ophthalmopathy. Study conclusions and caveats: From stable hyperthyroidism, ophthalmopathy was separated by a 13 V-J model.

Germline lookup yields CDR1 SGHTA and CDR2 FQGNSA. The CDR3 is 16 amino acids. Amplified regions were TCR beta CDR3 sequences from RNA transcripts. HTBI primers were the set used in a first-round RT-PCR of the TCR CDR3. TCRdb used MiXCR to reprocess the multiplex PCR reads, holding one entry per CDR3 protein. This sample has hundreds of thousands of distinct CDR3 sequences; 35% occur once, and the top ten carry more than 25%. This clonotype originated in a woman between 40 and 55 years old with Graves' hyperthyroidism. The V and J genes are TRBV7-2 and TRBJ2-6; TRBD1 matches 8 bases. Input material: blood. CDR3 amino acids: CASTVVGQAGANLLTF. In nucleotides, the CDR3 is TGTGCCAGCACCGTAGTGGGACAGGCTGGGGCCAACCTCCTGACTTTC.